This paragraph reports one T cell receptor (beta chain). The assay was immunoSEQ multiplex PCR, and TCRdb's table has in-frame clones only and misses some. The table includes 130,000 or so clones, 91% detected once. The sample comes from a study of control samples from healthy donors and cancer patients. After removal of 0 bases from V and 3 bases from J, the junction contained 11 bases not matched to a gene. The CDR3 covers 18 residues. Germline values: CDR1 MGHRA, CDR2 YSYEKL. V and J are TRBV4-1 and TRBJ2-3, with 8 bases that match TRBD1. Sequenced material: blood. The sequence came from a man between 18 and 35 years old in good health. CDR3 DNA sequence: TGCGCCAGCAGCCAAGATGGAGGCGGGACAGGCATTACAGATACGCAGTATTTT. Its translation is CASSQDGGGTGITDTQYF.